The 8 T cell receptor beta chains below come from one sample, sequenced in a study of T cell repertoires in cytomegalovirus infection (dated by TCRdb to about 2019). The sequencer was an Illumina HiSeq 1500. TCRdb handled the public reads itself, with Q25 trimming in fastp and clone calling in MiXCR, and kept productive beta chains. Every entry covers one CDR3 protein and lists the most common genes and DNA from its rows. This sample comprises 150,000 to 200,000 distinct CDR3 sequences, approximately 9.6% of them detected only once. Of the sample, approximately 4.2% falls within the top ten clones. Sequencing used PBMCs. The receptors shown here come from a human donor in good health (CMV status not recorded). Some clones in this sample may be carry-over from other donors' samples.

The rearrangement links TRBV29-1 to TRBJ2-7, with 11 bases matching TRBD2. The CDR3 is 14 residues long. J lost 0 bases, V lost 6 bases, and 4 bases had no gene match. Germline lookup yields CDR1 SQVTM and CDR2 ANQGSEA. This CDR3 is CSVPTSGSSYEQYF. Written as DNA, the CDR3 is TGCAGCGTACCCACTAGCGGGAGCTCCTACGAGCAGTACTTC.

The chain carries TRBV11-3 and TRBJ2-1, with 7 bases lining up with TRBD2. With V trimmed by 5 bases and J by 4 bases, 11 bases remained unmatched. The germline CDR1 and CDR2 sequences are SGHNT and YENEEA. The CDR3 is 16 residues long. In DNA form, the CDR3 reads TGTGCCAGCAGCCCGGGGGGAGCTAGTGGGTACAATGAGCAGTTCTTC. It is translated as CASSPGGASGYNEQFF.

This clonotype was seen repeatedly, ten times or more. The rearrangement links TRBV14 to TRBJ1-1, with 8 positions matching TRBD1. V shed 6 bases and J 5 bases; nucleotides not matched to a gene: 11. This CDR3 spans 15 amino acids. Germline CDR1 is SGHDN and CDR2 is FVKESK. DNA of the CDR3: TGTGCCAGCAGACCAACTGGACAGGGAGGAACTGAAGCTTTCTTT. Translation: CASRPTGQGGTEAFF.

This clonotype came up a few times. The genes are TRBV5-1 and TRBJ1-2; tentatively, D is TRBD1 (5 bases). V was shortened by 6 bases and J by 4 bases, with 10 bases between the two germline ends. The germline V gene has CDR1 SGHRS and CDR2 YFSETQ. This CDR3 has 12 amino acids. CDR3 protein: CASTSGIYGYTF. CDR3 DNA sequence: TGCGCCAGCACTTCAGGGATCTATGGCTACACCTTC.

This clonotype has ten or more counts. The V and J genes are TRBV28 and TRBJ1-6; D remains unclear. Germline CDR1 is MDHEN and CDR2 is SYDVKM. The CDR3 spans 14 residues. With 5 bases removed from V and 6 bases from J, the gap between germline ends came to 11 bases. CDR3 loop: CASSPTHPNSPLHF. CDR3 DNA: TGTGCCAGCAGTCCCACCCATCCTAATTCACCCCTCCACTTT. The whole variable domain, remainder taken from reference TRBV28 and TRBJ1-6, is DVKVTQSSRYLVKRTGEKVFLECVQDMDHENMFWYRQDPGLGLRLIYFSYDVKMKEKGDIPEGYSVSREKKERFSLILESASTNQTSMYLCASSPTHPNSPLHFGNGTRLTVT.

This clonotype was seen only a few times. The chain links TRBV23-1 to TRBJ1-6; D call uncertain. TRBV23-1 is filed as an ORF, its function uncertain. The CDR3 extends over 16 amino acids. Trimming pared 2 bases from V and 11 bases from J, leaving 19 bases between. CDR3: CASSQPPTVENAPLHF. The CDR3 DNA reads as TGCGCCAGCAGTCAACCCCCGACGGTTGAAAATGCACCCCTCCACTTT.

At least ten counts were recorded for this clonotype. The chain combines TRBV7-2 with TRBJ1-1, with D tentatively TRBD1 (6 bases). The CDR3 is 15 amino acids. Trimming shortened V by 1 base and J by 3 bases, and 12 bases separated the two germline ends. Germline assignment: CDR1 SGHTA and CDR2 FQGNSA. The CDR3 region has the DNA TGTGCCAGCAGCTTAGTTAGTGGGGGCTACACTGAAGCTTTCTTT. This encodes CASSLVSGGYTEAFF.

The table lists this clonotype with many counts. V gene TRBV6-2 or TRBV6-3 combines with J gene TRBJ1-5; 7 nucleotides match TRBD1. This CDR3 has 15 amino acids. Unmatched junction bases numbered 8, after V lost 6 bases and J lost 3 bases. Germline V gene sequence: CDR1 MNHEY, CDR2 SVGEGT. CDR3 coding DNA: TGTGCCAGCAGGAGAGGACAGGTATTCAATCAGCCCCAGCATTTT. Residues: CASRRGQVFNQPQHF.